This TCR beta chain was captured by sequencing in a study of OX40 agonist ivuxolimab in advanced cancers. This CDR3 is 14 amino acids long. V lost 2 bases and J lost 5, with 9 bases in between. Germline V gene data show CDR1 as SEHNR and CDR2 as FQNEAQ (reference sequence). Data came from immunoSEQ multiplex PCR; TCRdb stores just in-frame clones and leaves some out. The sample lists 50,000 or so clones, 60% to 80% occurring once. Study findings and constraints: In the 0.1-3.0 mg/kg groups, partial responders showed among the lowest expansion. Expanded clones belonging to CD8+ T cells outnumbered, on average, those of CD4+.

Note on this clone: Its antigen is as yet unknown.

The starting material was CD4+ or CD8+ T cells sorted from blood, obtained in a trial of the OX40 agonist ivuxolimab. The clonotype was recovered from an adult with an advanced solid tumor such as melanoma, head and neck, liver or kidney cancer. The genes are TRBV7-9 and TRBJ2-2; D might be TRBD1 (6 bases). The CDR3 region has the DNA TGTGCCAGCAGCTTACCCGACAGGACCGGGGAGCTGTTTTTT. It translates to CASSLPDRTGELFF.